This T cell receptor beta chain was sequenced in a study of T cells in Graves' hyperthyroidism and ophthalmopathy. Per germline, CDR1 MNHNS and CDR2 SASEGT. Trimming took off 1 base at V and 3 bases at J, with 3 bases between the two ends. The CDR3 sequence is 12 residues long. This clonotype has ten or more counts. Regions amplified from RNA transcripts were the TCR beta CDR3 regions. Using the HTBI primer set, a first-round RT-PCR was run on the TCR CDR3. TCRdb passed the multiplex PCR reads through MiXCR, listing each CDR3 protein once. The top ten clones hold under 8% of a sample with roughly 570,000 distinct CDR3 sequences, approximately 15% of them seen once.

Material: blood. The source of this sequence is a woman aged 25-40 years with Graves' hyperthyroidism. This chain joins TRBV6-1 and TRBJ1-1; D is unclear. The chain's CDR3 is CASSEGYTEAFF. The CDR3 nucleotides read TGTGCCAGCAGTGAAGGGTACACTGAAGCTTTCTTT.